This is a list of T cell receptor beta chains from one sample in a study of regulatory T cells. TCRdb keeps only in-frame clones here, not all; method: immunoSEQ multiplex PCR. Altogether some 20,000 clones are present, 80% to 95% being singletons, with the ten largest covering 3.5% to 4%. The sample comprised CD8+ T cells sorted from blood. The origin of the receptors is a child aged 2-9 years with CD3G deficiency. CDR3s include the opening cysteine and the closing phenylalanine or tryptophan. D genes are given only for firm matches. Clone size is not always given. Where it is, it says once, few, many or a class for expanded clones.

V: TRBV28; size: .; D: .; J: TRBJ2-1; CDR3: CASSLYGETYNEQFF; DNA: TGTGCCAGCAGTTTATACGGCGAGACCTACAATGAGCAGTTCTTC
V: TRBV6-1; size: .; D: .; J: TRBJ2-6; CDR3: CASSEGESGANVLTF; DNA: TGTGCCAGCAGTGAGGGAGAATCTGGGGCCAACGTCCTGACTTTC
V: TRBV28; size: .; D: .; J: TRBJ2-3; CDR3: CASSPGGGGSNTQYF; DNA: TGTGCCAGCAGTCCAGGCGGAGGGGGCTCCAATACGCAGTATTTT
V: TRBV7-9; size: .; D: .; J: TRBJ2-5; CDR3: CASSPRDGMTGTQYF; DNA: TGTGCCAGCAGCCCCAGGGACGGCATGACTGGGACCCAGTACTTC
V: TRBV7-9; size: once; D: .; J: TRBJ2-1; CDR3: CASSLGGTPYNEQFF; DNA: TGTGCCAGCAGCTTAGGCGGGACTCCCTACAATGAGCAGTTCTTC
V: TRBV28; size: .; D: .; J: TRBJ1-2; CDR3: CASSPRTPYRASYGYTF; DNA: TGTGCCAGCAGTCCGCGAACACCATACAGGGCGTCCTATGGCTACACCTTC
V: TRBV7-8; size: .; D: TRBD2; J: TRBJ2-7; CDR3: CASSPTTSGKREQYF; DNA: TGTGCCAGCAGCCCAACGACTAGCGGGAAGCGCGAGCAGTACTTC
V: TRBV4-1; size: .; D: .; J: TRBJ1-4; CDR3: CASSHWVNEKLFF; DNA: TGCGCCAGCAGCCACTGGGTTAATGAAAAACTGTTTTTT
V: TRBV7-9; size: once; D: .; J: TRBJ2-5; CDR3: CASSSPSKETQYF; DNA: TGTGCCAGCAGCTCTCCCTCAAAAGAGACCCAGTACTTC
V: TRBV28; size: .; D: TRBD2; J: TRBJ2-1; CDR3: CASSSDLRGGGSSYNEQFF; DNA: TGTGCCAGCAGCTCCGACCTAAGAGGCGGGGGAAGCTCCTACAATGAGCAGTTCTTC
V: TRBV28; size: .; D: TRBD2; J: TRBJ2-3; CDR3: CASSFAPALAGTQYF; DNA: TGTGCCAGCAGTTTCGCTCCGGCCCTAGCGGGTACGCAGTATTTT
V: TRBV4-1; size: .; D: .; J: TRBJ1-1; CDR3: CASSQLIGETEAFF; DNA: TGCGCCAGCAGCCAACTGATCGGGGAGACTGAAGCTTTCTTT
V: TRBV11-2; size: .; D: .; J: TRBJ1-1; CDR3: CASSSAGTEAFF; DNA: TGTGCCAGCAGCTCCGCGGGGACTGAAGCTTTCTTT
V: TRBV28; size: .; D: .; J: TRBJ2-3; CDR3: CASSLLLGADTQYF; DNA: TGTGCCAGCAGTCTCTTATTAGGGGCGGATACGCAGTATTTT
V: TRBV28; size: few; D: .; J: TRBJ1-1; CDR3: CASSLRGGVTEAFF; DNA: TGTGCCAGCTCCCTGCGGGGGGGGGTCACTGAAGCTTTCTTT
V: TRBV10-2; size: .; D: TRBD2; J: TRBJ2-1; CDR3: CASSEWASGNNEQFF; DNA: TGCGCCAGCAGTGAGTGGGCTAGCGGGAACAATGAGCAGTTCTTC
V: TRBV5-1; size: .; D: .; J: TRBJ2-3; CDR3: CASSLGGVWTDTQYF; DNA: TGCGCCAGCAGCTTGGGTGGAGTTTGGACAGATACGCAGTATTTT
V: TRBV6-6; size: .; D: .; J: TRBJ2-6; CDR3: CASSYSLGFGANVLTF; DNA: TGTGCCAGCAGTTATAGTTTGGGGTTCGGGGCCAACGTCCTGACTTTC
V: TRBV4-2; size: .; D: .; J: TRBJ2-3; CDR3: CASSQVDLAGGTADTQYF; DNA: TGTGCCAGCAGCCAAGTGGATCTAGCGGGTGGGACAGCAGATACGCAGTATTTT
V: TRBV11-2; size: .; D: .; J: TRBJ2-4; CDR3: CASSLWAGNIQYF; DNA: TGTGCCAGCAGCTTGTGGGCAGGGAACATTCAGTACTTC
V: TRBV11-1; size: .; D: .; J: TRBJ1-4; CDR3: CASSLSTETNEKLFF; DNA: TGTGCCAGCAGCTTATCGACGGAGACTAATGAAAAACTGTTTTTT
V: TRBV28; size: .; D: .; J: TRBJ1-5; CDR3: CASGGIYSNQPQHF; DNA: TGTGCCAGCGGCGGGATCTATAGCAATCAGCCCCAGCATTTT
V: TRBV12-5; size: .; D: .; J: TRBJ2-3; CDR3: CASGLFGHTDTQYF; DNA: TGTGCTAGTGGTTTGTTCGGGCACACAGATACGCAGTATTTT
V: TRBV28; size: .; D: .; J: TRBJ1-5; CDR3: CASSLQGTNQPQHF; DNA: TGTGCCAGCAGTTTACAGGGTACGAACCAACCCCAGCATTTT